This T cell receptor (beta chain) was captured by sequencing in a study of T cell clonality in common variable immunodeficiency. Findings of the study overall: Patient heterogeneity in the CVID cohort limited correlations between repertoire features and clinical complications. Reportedly, TCR beta sequences from common variable immunodeficiency showed fewer deletions and N-nucleotide insertions.

CDR1 MNHEY and CDR2 SVGEGT come from the germline V gene. The CDR3 sequence is 12 residues long. Sequencing used immunoSEQ multiplex PCR; TCRdb keeps in-frame clones, though not all of them. The repertoire consists of tens of thousands of clones, none detected only once. Comment on this clone: Its antigen is not known. The read ends 3 residues before the CDR3 terminus; that terminus is restored from the germline J gene.

The source material was peripheral blood mononuclear cells. The J gene is TRBJ2-3, the V gene TRBV6-2 or TRBV6-3, with D possibly matching TRBD2 (7 bases). The sequence was collected from a person between 18 and 75 years old in good health. CDR3 sequence reads: CASTSGGETQYF. The CDR3 bases that were read are TGTGCCAGCACCTCGGGGGGCGAGACG.